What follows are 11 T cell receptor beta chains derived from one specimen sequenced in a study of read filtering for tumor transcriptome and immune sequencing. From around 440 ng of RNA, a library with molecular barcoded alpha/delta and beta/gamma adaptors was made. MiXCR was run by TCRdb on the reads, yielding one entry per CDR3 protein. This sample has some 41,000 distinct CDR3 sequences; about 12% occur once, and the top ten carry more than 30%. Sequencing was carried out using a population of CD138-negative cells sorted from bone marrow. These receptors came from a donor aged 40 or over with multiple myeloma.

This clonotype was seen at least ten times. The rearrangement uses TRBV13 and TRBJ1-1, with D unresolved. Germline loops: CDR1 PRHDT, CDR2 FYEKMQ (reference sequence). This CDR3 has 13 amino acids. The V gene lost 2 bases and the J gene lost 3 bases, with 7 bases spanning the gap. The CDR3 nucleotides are TGTGCCAGCAGCTTAAAGGAGGACACTGAAGCTTTCTTT. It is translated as CASSLKEDTEAFF. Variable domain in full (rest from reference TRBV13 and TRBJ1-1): AAGVIQSPRHLIKEKRETATLKCYPIPRHDTVYWYQQGPGQDPQFLISFYEKMQSDKGSIPDRFSAQQFSDYHSELNMSSLELGDSALYFCASSLKEDTEAFFGQGTRLTVV.

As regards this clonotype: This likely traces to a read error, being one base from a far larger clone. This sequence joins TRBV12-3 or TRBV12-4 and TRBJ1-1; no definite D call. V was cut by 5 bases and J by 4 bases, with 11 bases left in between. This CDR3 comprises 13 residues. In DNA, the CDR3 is TGTGCCAGCAGTGAACAGATGAGCACTGAAGCTTTCTTT. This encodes CASSEQMSTEAFF.

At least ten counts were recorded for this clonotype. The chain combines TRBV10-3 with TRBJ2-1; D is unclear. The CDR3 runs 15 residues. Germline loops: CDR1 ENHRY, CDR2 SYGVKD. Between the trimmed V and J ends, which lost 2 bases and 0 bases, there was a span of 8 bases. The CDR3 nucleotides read TGTGCCATCAGTGAGGGGATAAGCTCCTACAATGAGCAGTTCTTC. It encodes CAISEGISSYNEQFF.

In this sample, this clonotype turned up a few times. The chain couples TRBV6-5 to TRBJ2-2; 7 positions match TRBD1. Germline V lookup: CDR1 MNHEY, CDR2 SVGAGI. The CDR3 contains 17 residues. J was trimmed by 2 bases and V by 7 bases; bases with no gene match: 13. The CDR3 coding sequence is TGTGCCAGCATTCCGGTCTCCGGGACAGAAAACACCGGGGAGCTGTTTTTT. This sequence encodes CASIPVSGTENTGELFF.

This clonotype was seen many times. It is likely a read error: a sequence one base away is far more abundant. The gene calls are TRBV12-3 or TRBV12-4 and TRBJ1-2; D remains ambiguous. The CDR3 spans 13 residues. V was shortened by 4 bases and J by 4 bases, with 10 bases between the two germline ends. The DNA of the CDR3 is TGTGCCAGCAGTTCCAGAGGGATCTATGGCTACACCTTC. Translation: CASSSRGIYGYTF.

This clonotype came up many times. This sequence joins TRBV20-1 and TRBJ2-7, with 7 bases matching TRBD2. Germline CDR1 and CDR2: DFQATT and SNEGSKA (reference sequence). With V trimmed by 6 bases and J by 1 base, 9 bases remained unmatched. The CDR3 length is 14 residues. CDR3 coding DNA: TGCAGTGCGGAGATCGGGGGGAATTCCTACGAGCAGTACTTC. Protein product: CSAEIGGNSYEQYF.

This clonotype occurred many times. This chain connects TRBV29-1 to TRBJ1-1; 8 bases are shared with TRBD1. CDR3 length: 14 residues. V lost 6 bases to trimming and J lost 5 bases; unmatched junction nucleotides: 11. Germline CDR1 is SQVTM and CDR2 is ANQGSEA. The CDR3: CSVGTGGFNTEAFF. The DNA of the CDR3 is TGCAGCGTAGGGACAGGTGGATTTAATACTGAAGCTTTCTTT. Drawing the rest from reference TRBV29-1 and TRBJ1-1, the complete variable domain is SAVISQKPSRDICQRGTSLTIQCQVDSQVTMMFWYRQQPGQSLTLIATANQGSEATYESGFVIDKFPISRPNLTFSTLTVSNMSPEDSSIYLCSVGTGGFNTEAFFGQGTRLTVV.

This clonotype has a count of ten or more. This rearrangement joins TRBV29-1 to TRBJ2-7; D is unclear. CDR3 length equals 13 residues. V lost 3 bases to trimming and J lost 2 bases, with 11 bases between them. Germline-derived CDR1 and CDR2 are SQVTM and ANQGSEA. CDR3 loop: CSVEVRYTYEQYF. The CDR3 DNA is TGCAGCGTTGAGGTACGCTATACCTACGAGCAGTACTTC.

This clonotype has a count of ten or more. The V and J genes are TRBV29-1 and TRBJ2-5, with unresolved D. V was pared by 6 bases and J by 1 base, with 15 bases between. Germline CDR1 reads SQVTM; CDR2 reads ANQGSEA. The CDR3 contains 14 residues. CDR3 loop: CSVGMRGTQETQYF. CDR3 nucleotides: TGCAGCGTGGGCATGCGTGGAACCCAAGAGACCCAGTACTTC.

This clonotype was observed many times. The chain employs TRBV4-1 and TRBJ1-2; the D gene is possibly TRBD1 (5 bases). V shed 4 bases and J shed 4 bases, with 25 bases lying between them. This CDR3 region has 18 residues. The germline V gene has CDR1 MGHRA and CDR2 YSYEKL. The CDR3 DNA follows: TGCGCCAGCAGCCCCCAGCCGGGAAGGGGAAGATTGGTCTATGGCTACACCTTC. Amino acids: CASSPQPGRGRLVYGYTF.

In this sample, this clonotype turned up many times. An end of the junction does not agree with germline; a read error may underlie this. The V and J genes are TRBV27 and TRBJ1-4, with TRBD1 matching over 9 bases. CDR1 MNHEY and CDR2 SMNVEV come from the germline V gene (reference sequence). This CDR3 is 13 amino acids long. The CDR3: CASRQPGTGILLF. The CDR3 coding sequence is TGTGCCAGCAGACAACCCGGGACAGGGATCCTACTTTTT.